Listed below are T cell receptor beta chains from one sample, sequenced in a study of T cell responses to AZD1222 COVID-19 vaccine. Clones were sequenced by immunoSEQ multiplex PCR, and TCRdb holds only the in-frame ones, with some missing. The table has about 160,000 clones, roughly 90% seen once. The starting material was peripheral blood, obtained 28 days after the second AZD1222 dose. The source is an adult who received the AZD1222 COVID-19 vaccine. Both conserved end residues are part of each CDR3. A D gene is named only where the DNA matches it firmly. Clone size is stated in some rows and not others, as once, few, many or a class when expanded.

D gene | clone size | J gene | V gene | CDR3 DNA | CDR3 protein
TRBD1 | NA | TRBJ1-3 | TRBV15 | TGTGCCACCAGCCCCCAACCGGGACAGGGTAACACCATATATTTT | CATSPQPGQGNTIYF
NA | few | TRBJ1-1 | TRBV3-1/TRBV3-2 | TGTGCCAGCAGACAGACCGGGACCCAAGCTTTCTTT | CASRQTGTQAFF
NA | NA | TRBJ2-5 | TRBV29-1 | TGCAGCGTTGCGGCAGGGGAAGAGACCCAGTACTTC | CSVAAGEETQYF
NA | few | TRBJ1-5 | TRBV12-3/TRBV12-4 | TGTGCCAGCAGACAGGGCAATCAGCCCCAGCATTTT | CASRQGNQPQHF
NA | few | TRBJ2-7 | TRBV11-1 | TGTGCCAGCAGCTTTTACGGCAGCTCCTACGAGCAGTACTTC | CASSFYGSSYEQYF
TRBD1 | NA | TRBJ2-7 | TRBV5-1 | TGCGCCAGCAGCTTGGTTGGGACAGGGTTTTACGAGCAGTACTTC | CASSLVGTGFYEQYF
NA | NA | TRBJ1-1 | TRBV3-1/TRBV3-2 | TGTGCCAGCAGCCGACTTCAGAACACTGAAGCTTTCTTT | CASSRLQNTEAFF
TRBD2 | NA | TRBJ2-3 | TRBV19 | TGTGCCAGTAGTAAGAGGGGAGCGGGGGGCCCACCTACGCAGTATTTT | CASSKRGAGGPPTQYF
NA | NA | TRBJ2-5 | TRBV5-6 | TGTGCCAGCAGCTTGATTCTTAGGGGAAGGGAGACCCAGTACTTC | CASSLILRGRETQYF
NA | NA | TRBJ1-5 | TRBV6-5 | TGTGCCAGCAGTTACTCGAGGCGGCAGCCCCAGCATTTT | CASSYSRRQPQHF
NA | NA | TRBJ1-1 | TRBV18 | TGTGCCAGCTCACCACAACAGGAGCACACTGAAGCTTTCTTT | CASSPQQEHTEAFF
NA | NA | TRBJ1-1 | TRBV3-1/TRBV3-2 | TGTGCCAGCAGCCTTCGGGGGGCCACTGAAGCTTTCTTT | CASSLRGATEAFF
NA | once | TRBJ1-2 | TRBV7-2 | TGTGCCAGCAGCTTATTCGACAGCGGCTACACCTTC | CASSLFDSGYTF
TRBD2 | few | TRBJ2-2 | TRBV18 | TGTGCCAGCTCCTGGGACTATCGAGCCGGGGAGCTGTTTTTT | CASSWDYRAGELFF
NA | NA | TRBJ1-1 | TRBV2 | TGTGCCAGCAGTATACAGCCGAACACTGAAGCTTTCTTT | CASSIQPNTEAFF
NA | NA | TRBJ2-7 | TRBV2 | TGTGCCAGCAGTGAGTACTACGAGCAGTACTTC | CASSEYYEQYF
NA | once | TRBJ2-5 | TRBV3-1/TRBV3-2 | TGTGCCAGCAGCCAAGTGGGGGGGACCCAGTACTTC | CASSQVGGTQYF
NA | NA | TRBJ1-1 | TRBV4-2 | TGTGCCAGCAGCCAAGTCACGTCCGGGGGCGAGACTGAAGCTTTCTTT | CASSQVTSGGETEAFF
NA | NA | TRBJ2-3 | TRBV7-9 | TGTGCCAGCAGCTTAGAAGGGGATTTT | CASSLEGDF
TRBD1 | NA | TRBJ1-2 | TRBV11-2 | TGTGCCAGCAGCTCGGACAGGGTCGATGGCTACACCTTC | CASSSDRVDGYTF